The 23 T cell receptor beta chains below come from one sample, sequenced in a study of shared clonotypes between healthy human individuals. Some clones are missing from TCRdb's copy, which holds only in-frame ones; the method was immunoSEQ multiplex PCR. The profile shows about 2.3 million clones, 93% of them singletons. The sequencing input was naive CD4+ T cells from PBMCs. The sample's subset: CD45RA+ positively selected. The source of these receptors is a man younger than 30 in good health. Some clones in this sample may be carry-over from other donors' samples.

The chain has TRBV7-9 and TRBJ2-1, with 8 bases matching TRBD2. J lost 8 bases, V lost 1 base, and 7 bases had no gene match. Germline loops: CDR1 SEHNR, CDR2 FQNEAQ (reference sequence). The CDR3 spans 15 residues. This CDR3 reads CASSLVRAGVHEQFF. CDR3 nucleotide sequence: TGTGCCAGCAGCTTAGTGCGAGCGGGAGTTCATGAGCAGTTCTTC.

The V gene is TRBV5-1, the J gene TRBJ2-2, with 7 nucleotides matching TRBD2. Trimming removed 4 bases from V and 1 base from J; junction bases left unmatched: 7. The CDR3 spans 16 residues. Germline V CDR1 and CDR2: SGHRS, YFSETQ. The CDR3 reads CASSLPGTMNTGELFF. Here the CDR3 DNA reads TGCGCCAGCAGCCTACCCGGGACTATGAACACCGGGGAGCTGTTTTTT.

The chain is built from TRBV19 and TRBJ2-7; TRBD1 aligns across 10 bases. V was pared by 6 bases and J by 5 bases, with 7 bases of the junction left unmatched. The length of the CDR3 is 14 residues. Germline CDR1 and CDR2: LNHDA and SQIVND (reference sequence). CDR3 protein: CASRDGQGGDEQYF. The CDR3 nucleotides read TGTGCCAGTAGAGACGGACAGGGGGGCGACGAGCAGTACTTC.

A few counts support this clone. The CDR3 region has the DNA TGTGCCAGTAGTATCCTCGGGACAGGGGCAGAAGCTTTCTTT. It translates to CASSILGTGAEAFF. The chain couples TRBV19 to TRBJ1-1; 10 bases line up with TRBD1. CDR3 length: 14 residues. Looked up from germline, CDR1 is LNHDA and CDR2 is SQIVND (reference sequence). V gave up 3 bases and J gave up 8 bases; unmatched junction bases: 6.

The chain uses TRBV7-9 and TRBJ1-2; 12 nucleotides line up with TRBD1. Germline CDR1 SEHNR, CDR2 FQNEAQ (reference sequence). This CDR3 is 18 amino acids long. Unmatched junction bases numbered 13, after V lost 0 bases and J lost 8 bases. In nucleotides, the CDR3 is TGTGCCAGCAGCTTAGCGCGATACCCGGGACAGGGGGCAAGGGGCTACACCTTC. Translation gives CASSLARYPGQGARGYTF.

This chain uses TRBV15 with TRBJ2-7; tentatively, D is TRBD1 or TRBD2 (5 bases each). Trimming removed 0 bases at V and 7 bases at J, with 16 bases between. This CDR3 has 15 residues. Germline CDR1 is LNHNV and CDR2 is YYDKDF (reference sequence). CDR3 nucleotide sequence: TGTGCCACCAGCAGAGATAGGGGACCATTCTCTGAGCAGTACTTC. Protein product: CATSRDRGPFSEQYF.

The gene calls are TRBV25-1 and TRBJ2-1; D is undetermined. The CDR3 spans 16 residues. CDR1 and CDR2 from the germline V gene are MGHDK and SYGVNS. Trimming stripped 2 bases from V and 0 bases from J, with 11 bases between. CDR3 DNA: TGTGCCAGCAGTGAACTCTGGGTCACCTCCTACAATGAGCAGTTCTTC. Translated, it gives CASSELWVTSYNEQFF.

The chain joins TRBV19 to TRBJ1-4, with a weak D call TRBD1 (6 bases). Trimming removed 4 bases at V and 0 bases at J, with 15 bases between. This CDR3 region has 17 residues. The germline V gene encodes CDR1 LNHDA and CDR2 SQIVND (reference sequence). In DNA form, the CDR3 reads TGTGCCAGTAGTAGCACAGGACAGCGATCAACTAATGAAAAACTGTTTTTT. Residues: CASSSTGQRSTNEKLFF.

This clone was detected once. One end of the junction does not line up with germline, which may come from a read error. The V call is TRBV29-1, the J call TRBJ2-2; D assignment may be TRBD1 or TRBD2 (5 bases each). The germline V gene has CDR1 SQVTM and CDR2 ANQGSEA. There are 14 residues in the CDR3. CDR3: CSVEGDANTGELFF. In nucleotides, the CDR3 is TGCAGCGTAGAAGGGGACGCGAACACCGGGGAGCTGTTTTTT.

This CDR3 reads CASSRTSGFPDTQYF. CDR3 DNA sequence: TGCGCCAGCAGCAGGACTAGCGGGTTCCCAGATACGCAGTATTTT. The gene calls are TRBV5-1 and TRBJ2-3; 11 bases agree with TRBD2. From germline, CDR1 is SGHRS and CDR2 YFSETQ. This CDR3 spans 15 amino acids. Trimming at V came to 4 bases and at J to 4 bases, leaving 5 bases not matched to a gene.

The chain uses TRBV6-5 and TRBJ1-2; D might be TRBD1 (5 bases). The CDR3 covers 13 residues. Looked up from germline, CDR1 is MNHEY and CDR2 is SVGAGI. V gave up 6 bases and J gave up 3 bases, with 11 bases separating them. The DNA of the CDR3 is TGTGCCAGCAGCGAAGGGGTATACTATGGCTACACCTTC. This sequence encodes CASSEGVYYGYTF.

The chain has TRBV28 and TRBJ2-7; D remains unclear. The CDR3 runs to 17 residues. CDR1 and CDR2 from the germline V gene are MDHEN and SYDVKM. The germline V and J ends were trimmed by 6 bases and 2 bases, with 23 bases remaining between them. CDR3 sequence: CASSRGPQVNPPYEQYF. The CDR3 DNA reads as TGTGCCAGCAGCCGAGGACCCCAAGTGAACCCCCCCTACGAGCAGTACTTC. The complete variable domain, with remaining parts taken from reference TRBV28 and TRBJ2-7, reads DVKVTQSSRYLVKRTGEKVFLECVQDMDHENMFWYRQDPGLGLRLIYFSYDVKMKEKGDIPEGYSVSREKKERFSLILESASTNQTSMYLCASSRGPQVNPPYEQYFGPGTRLTVT.

A word on this clone: This specimen includes other DNA sequences encoding the same CDR3. The V and J genes are TRBV9 and TRBJ2-3; D is uncertain. The germline CDR1 and CDR2 sequences are SGDLS and YYNGEE. With 3 bases removed from V and 0 bases from J, the gap between germline ends came to 8 bases. The length of the CDR3 is 14 residues. The CDR3 DNA is TGTGCCAGCAGCGCCCGACCTAGCACAGATACGCAGTATTTT. This translates into CASSARPSTDTQYF. The complete variable domain, with remaining parts taken from reference TRBV9 and TRBJ2-3, reads DSGVTQTPKHLITATGQRVTLRCSPRSGDLSVYWYQQSLDQGLQFLIQYYNGEERAKGNILERFSAQQFPDLHSELNLSSLELGDSALYFCASSARPSTDTQYFGPGTRLTVL.

V usage is TRBV5-6 and J usage is TRBJ2-1, with D possibly TRBD2 on 5 matching bases. The germline CDR1 and CDR2 sequences are SGHDT and YYEEEE. V was clipped by 2 bases and J by 8 bases, with 14 bases between them. This CDR3 is 14 amino acids long. The CDR3 DNA is TGTGCCAGCAGCTTTGGGAGCTACGACCATGAGCAGTTCTTC. Translating gives CASSFGSYDHEQFF.

This clone was counted once. This chain uses TRBV5-1 with TRBJ1-4, with no clear D. V was pared by 9 bases and J by 5 bases, with 20 bases between. CDR3 length equals 15 residues. Germline CDR1 is SGHRS and CDR2 is YFSETQ. CDR3 protein: CAIQNTDPLNEKLFF. CDR3 bases: TGCGCCATCCAAAACACGGACCCATTAAATGAAAAACTGTTTTTT.

Comments on this clone: The identical CDR3 is also encoded by other nucleotide sequences in the sample. The chain couples TRBV9 to TRBJ2-3; D unclear. The V end was cut by 0 bases, the J end by 1 base, with 0 bases between. Germline V CDR1 and CDR2: SGDLS, YYNGEE. CDR3 size: 12 residues. The CDR3: CASSVGTDTQYF. CDR3 bases: TGTGCCAGCAGCGTAGGCACAGATACGCAGTATTTT.

This chain connects TRBV7-9 to TRBJ1-2; TRBD1 agrees at 8 bases. Trimming took 1 base from V and 7 from J; bases not matched to a gene: 5. There are 14 residues in the CDR3. Germline-derived CDR1 and CDR2 are SEHNR and FQNEAQ (reference sequence). CDR3 nucleotide sequence: TGTGCCAGCAGCTTAGAGTCCAGGGGGCCTGGCTACACCTTC. Protein sequence: CASSLESRGPGYTF.

J is TRBJ2-7 and V is TRBV5-4, with TRBD1 matching over 7 bases. This CDR3 comprises 13 residues. CDR1 is SGHNT and CDR2 is YYREEE in the germline V gene (reference sequence). The ends lost 4 bases at V and 2 bases at J; junction bases unmatched: 3. This CDR3 is CASSTTGAYEQYF. The DNA of the CDR3 is TGTGCCAGCAGCACAACAGGGGCCTACGAGCAGTACTTC.

The rearrangement joins TRBV27 to TRBJ1-4; the D is unclear. V was shortened by 6 bases and J by 2 bases, with 13 bases between the two germline ends. The CDR3 loop spans 15 amino acids. CDR1 MNHEY and CDR2 SMNVEV come from the germline V gene (reference sequence). As DNA, the CDR3 is TGTGCCAGCAGCCAGTACACTTCCACTAATGAAAAACTGTTTTTT. It is translated as CASSQYTSTNEKLFF. The full variable domain, with the rest looked up from reference TRBV27 and TRBJ1-4, is EAQVTQNPRYLITVTGKKLTVTCSQNMNHEYMSWYRQDPGLGLRQIYYSMNVEVTDKGDVPEGYKVSRKEKRNFPLILESPSPNQTSLYFCASSQYTSTNEKLFFGSGTQLSVL.

This clone has a single count. This chain joins TRBV18 and TRBJ2-2; 9 nucleotides match TRBD2. The CDR3 extends over 18 amino acids. Germline V gene data show CDR1 as KGHSH and CDR2 as LQKENI. V shed 6 bases, J shed 5 bases, and the junction held 16 bases outside the gene matches. CDR3 loop: CASSRGLAGPPWTGELFF. The CDR3, as DNA: TGTGCCAGCTCCCGAGGGCTAGCGGGACCCCCTTGGACCGGGGAGCTGTTTTTT.

The chain uses TRBV11-3 and TRBJ2-5; possibly TRBD1 or TRBD2 for D (5 bases each). The CDR3 loop spans 15 amino acids. Trimming removed 6 bases at V and 0 bases at J, with 14 bases between. In germline, CDR1 is SGHNT, CDR2 YENEEA. The CDR3 nucleotides are TGTGCCAGCAGTAGATCCGGGACCAACCAAGAGACCCAGTACTTC. Translation: CASSRSGTNQETQYF.

The rearrangement uses TRBV30 and TRBJ2-5; 11 bases line up with TRBD2. J lost 5 bases, V lost 5 bases, and 13 bases had no gene match. Germline V gives CDR1 GTSNPN, CDR2 SVGIG (reference sequence). This CDR3 has 16 amino acids. CDR3 region: CAWGGLYSGRAETQYF. In DNA, the CDR3 is TGTGCCTGGGGGGGGCTCTATAGCGGGAGGGCGGAGACCCAGTACTTC.

V and J are TRBV2 and TRBJ2-1; 14 bases agree with TRBD2. The CDR3 totals 17 residues. CDR1 and CDR2 from the germline V gene are SNHLY and FYNNEI. J lost 3 bases, V lost 6 bases, and 7 bases had no gene match. CDR3 sequence reads: CASRDHGLAGGYNEQFF. CDR3 in DNA: TGTGCCAGCAGGGACCACGGACTAGCGGGAGGCTACAATGAGCAGTTCTTC.